The 15 T cell receptor beta chains reported below all come from one sample, sequenced in a study of molecular identifiers for immune sequencing clone quantification. TCRdb independently ran MiXCR on the PCR reads; one entry per CDR3 protein. The sample has a few hundred thousand distinct CDR3 sequences, 24% seen once. Material: naive CD8+ T cells from blood, with Jurkat cell RNA spiked in. Subset of the sample: FACS-sorted CD8+CD4-CCR7+CD45RA+ naive T cells. The receptors were sampled from a human donor in good health. Some libraries in this study had Jurkat cell RNA spiked in.

A word on this clonotype: A much larger clone is a single base away; this may be a read error. As the CDR3 is not closed by the conserved phenylalanine or tryptophan, this likely results from a read error. This chain links TRBV12-3 or TRBV12-4 with TRBJ2-1, with D tentatively TRBD2 (5 bases). The germline V and J ends were trimmed by 6 bases and 13 bases, with 13 bases remaining between them. The CDR3 loop spans 11 amino acids. The CDR3 DNA is TGTGCCAGCAGGAACGAGGGTAGCCAGTTCCTC. Translating gives CASRNEGSQFL.

This clonotype appeared many times. This chain uses TRBV5-1 with TRBJ2-2; D unresolved. The CDR3 runs 12 residues. The germline CDR1 and CDR2 sequences are SGHRS and YFSETQ. The ends were cut back, 3 bases at V and 6 bases at J, with 6 bases in the middle. CDR3 protein: CASSYLPGELFF. The CDR3 bases are TGCGCCAGCAGCTACCTACCCGGGGAGCTGTTTTTT.

The chain has TRBV11-2 and TRBJ2-7; maybe TRBD1 (6 bases). Trimming shortened V by 4 bases and J by 6 bases, and 16 bases separated the two germline ends. The germline V gene encodes CDR1 SGHAT and CDR2 FQNNGV. The CDR3 covers 14 residues. The CDR3 nucleotides read TGTGCCAGCAGCTACGTCAGGGGTGATGCCGAGCAGTACTTC. Amino acid sequence: CASSYVRGDAEQYF.

This clonotype has more than one count but fewer than ten. This chain connects TRBV4-1 to TRBJ2-5, with TRBD2 as a possible D gene (5 bases). Trimming shortened V by 4 bases and J by 1 base, and 13 bases separated the two germline ends. Germline values: CDR1 MGHRA, CDR2 YSYEKL. The CDR3 is 15 amino acids. The CDR3 DNA sequence: TGCGCCAGCAGCCCAATTGCGGGTATCCAAGAGACCCAGTACTTC. Amino acids: CASSPIAGIQETQYF.

This clonotype was detected only a few times. The V and J genes are TRBV5-1 and TRBJ2-7; 10 bases map to TRBD2. The CDR3 covers 18 residues. Germline lookup yields CDR1 SGHRS and CDR2 YFSETQ. After removal of 0 bases from V and 1 base from J, the junction contained 10 bases not matched to a gene. The CDR3 bases are TGCGCCAGCAGCTTGGGCAGCGCCGCTAGCGGGAGATCCTACGAGCAGTACTTC. Its protein product is CASSLGSAASGRSYEQYF.

This clonotype was observed a handful of times. The chain joins TRBV28 to TRBJ2-7; 10 bases are shared with TRBD1. V dropped 5 bases and J dropped 2; count of bases not matched to a gene: 9. This CDR3 has 16 amino acids. Germline assignment: CDR1 MDHEN and CDR2 SYDVKM. The CDR3 bases are TGTGCCAGCAGTCTCCACTGGGACAGGGGAACCTACGAGCAGTACTTC. Translating it yields CASSLHWDRGTYEQYF. Filled out from reference TRBV28 and TRBJ2-7, the complete variable domain reads DVKVTQSSRYLVKRTGEKVFLECVQDMDHENMFWYRQDPGLGLRLIYFSYDVKMKEKGDIPEGYSVSREKKERFSLILESASTNQTSMYLCASSLHWDRGTYEQYFGPGTRLTVT.

Of note for this clonotype: A read error may be the cause here, since a much bigger clone is one base away. The rearrangement joins TRBV6-5 to TRBJ1-1; maybe TRBD1 (5 bases). The CDR3 is 17 residues long. Germline V gives CDR1 MNHEY, CDR2 SVGAGI. The CDR3 DNA reads TGTGCCAGCTGTTACTTGGGCAGGGAAGTGGGTCCCGCTGAAGCTTTCTTT. It translates to CASCYLGREVGPAEAFF.

The chain is built from TRBV10-3 and TRBJ2-3, with 7 bases aligning to TRBD2. CDR3 length: 14 residues. J was trimmed by 2 bases and V by 8 bases; bases with no gene match: 7. Germline lookup yields CDR1 ENHRY and CDR2 SYGVKD. In nucleotides, the CDR3 is TGTGCCATCGGGGCGGGGGAGCTCACAGATACGCAGTATTTT. It translates to CAIGAGELTDTQYF.

At least ten counts were recorded for this clonotype. The chain employs TRBV28 and TRBJ2-7; D possibly matches TRBD1 or TRBD2 (5 bases each). V was cut by 7 bases and J by 2 bases, with 18 bases left in between. Looked up from germline, CDR1 is MDHEN and CDR2 is SYDVKM. This CDR3 has 15 amino acids. The CDR3 region is CASTYGAPGAYEQYF. The CDR3 nucleotides read TGTGCCAGCACCTACGGGGCCCCCGGAGCCTACGAGCAGTACTTC.

The sample holds many counts of this clonotype. The chain has TRBV13 and TRBJ1-2; 10 bases map to TRBD1. The CDR3 has 14 residues. CDR1 PRHDT and CDR2 FYEKMQ come from the germline V gene (reference sequence). Trimming removed 6 bases from V and 2 bases from J; junction bases left unmatched: 3. In DNA form, the CDR3 reads TGTGCCAGCAGTCGACAGGGGGCAAACTATGGCTACACCTTC. This sequence encodes CASSRQGANYGYTF. Complete variable domain (other parts from reference TRBV13 and TRBJ1-2): AAGVIQSPRHLIKEKRETATLKCYPIPRHDTVYWYQQGPGQDPQFLISFYEKMQSDKGSIPDRFSAQQFSDYHSELNMSSLELGDSALYFCASSRQGANYGYTFGSGTRLTVV.

This clonotype was found many times. The J gene is TRBJ1-2, the V gene TRBV24-1; no clear D gene. The CDR3 has 13 amino acids. The V and J ends lost 5 bases and 4 bases respectively, with 10 bases between them. Germline CDR1 KGHDR, CDR2 SFDVKD. This CDR3 reads CATSVQDRYGYTF. Written as DNA, the CDR3 is TGTGCCACCAGTGTGCAGGACCGCTATGGCTACACCTTC.

This clonotype has at least ten counts. The chain is built from TRBV12-3 or TRBV12-4 and TRBJ2-7, with D perhaps assigned TRBD1 or TRBD2 (5 bases each). V was shortened by 0 bases and J by 3 bases, with 9 bases between the two germline ends. The CDR3 extends over 14 amino acids. The CDR3 protein is CASSLAAGSYEQYF. Here the CDR3 DNA reads TGTGCCAGCAGTTTAGCGGCAGGGAGCTACGAGCAGTACTTC.

The genes are TRBV18 and TRBJ2-1; no firm D call. V lost 2 bases and J 0 bases, leaving 26 bases between the germline ends. Per the germline V gene, CDR1 is KGHSH and CDR2 is LQKENI. The CDR3 length is 21 residues. Here the CDR3 reads CASSPFPIHQTQISSYNEQFF. CDR3 DNA: TGTGCCAGCTCACCATTTCCGATCCACCAAACTCAAATAAGCTCCTACAATGAGCAGTTCTTC.

The chain uses TRBV2 and TRBJ1-1; a possible D gene is TRBD1 (5 bases). The CDR3 contains 17 residues. Trimming took 2 bases from V and 0 from J, leaving 16 bases between them. CDR1 is SNHLY and CDR2 is FYNNEI in the germline V gene. The CDR3 DNA reads as TGTGCCAGCAGTGAATATCATTTGGGACTCATGAACACTGAAGCTTTCTTT. This codes for CASSEYHLGLMNTEAFF.

There are many counts of this clonotype. The rearrangement uses TRBV25-1 and TRBJ2-3; 8 bases are shared with TRBD1. This CDR3 has 16 amino acids. Germline values: CDR1 MGHDK, CDR2 SYGVNS. V was pared by 5 bases and J by 2 bases, with 9 bases of the junction left unmatched. The CDR3 region is CASSPQGAVATDTQYF. CDR3 DNA sequence: TGTGCCAGCAGTCCCCAGGGGGCCGTAGCCACAGATACGCAGTATTTT.